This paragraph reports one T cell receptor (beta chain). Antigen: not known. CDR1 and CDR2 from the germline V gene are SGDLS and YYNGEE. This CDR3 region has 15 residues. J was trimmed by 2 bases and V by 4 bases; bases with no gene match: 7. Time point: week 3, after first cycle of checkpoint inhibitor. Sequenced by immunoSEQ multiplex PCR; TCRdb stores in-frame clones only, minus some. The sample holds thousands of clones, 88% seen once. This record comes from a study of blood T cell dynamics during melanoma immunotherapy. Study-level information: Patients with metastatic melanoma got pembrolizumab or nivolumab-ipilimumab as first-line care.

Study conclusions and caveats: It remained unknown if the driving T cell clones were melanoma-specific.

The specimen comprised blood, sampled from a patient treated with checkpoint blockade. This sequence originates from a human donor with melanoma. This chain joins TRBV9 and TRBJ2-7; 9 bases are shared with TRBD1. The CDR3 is CASSPRGQGPYEQYF. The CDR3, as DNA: TGTGCCAGCAGCCCGAGGGGACAGGGTCCCTACGAGCAGTACTTC. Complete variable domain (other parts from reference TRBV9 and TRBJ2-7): DSGVTQTPKHLITATGQRVTLRCSPRSGDLSVYWYQQSLDQGLQFLIQYYNGEERAKGNILERFSAQQFPDLHSELNLSSLELGDSALYFCASSPRGQGPYEQYFGPGTRLTVT.